The 32 T cell receptor beta chains below come from one sample, sequenced in a study of cytomegalovirus exposure and HLA in healthy donors. Vbeta (60) and Jbeta (13) primers were used in the PCR. Libraries were prepared by immunoSEQ multiplex PCR; TCRdb keeps only in-frame clonotypes and omits some of them. This sample has 110,000 to 150,000 clones; around four fifths occur once, and the top ten carry around 9.7%. The specimen was PBMCs. The receptors here all came from a woman aged 55-70 years in good health and CMV-seropositive.

The chain recombines TRBV6-5 with TRBJ2-7, with TRBD1 matching 12 bases. V lost 2 bases to trimming and J lost 3 bases; unmatched junction nucleotides: 5. The CDR3 is made up of 16 amino acids. In germline, CDR1 is MNHEY, CDR2 SVGAGI. The CDR3 nucleotides read TGTGCCAGCAGTTACGGGACAGGGGGCTTGTTCTACGAGCAGTACTTC. Its protein is CASSYGTGGLFYEQYF.

The genes are TRBV19 and TRBJ1-5; no definite D call. The V end lost 7 bases, the J end lost 4 bases, and 8 bases lay between the germline ends. Germline V gene lookup returns CDR1 LNHDA and CDR2 SQIVND (reference sequence). This CDR3 has 12 residues. The CDR3 region is CASNGVNQPQHF. The CDR3, as DNA: TGTGCCAGTAACGGAGTGAATCAGCCCCAGCATTTT.

This clone appeared a single time. The CDR3 DNA is TGTGCCAGCAGCTTAGTTCATGGGGGGAGCGGTGGCTACACCTTC. Its translation: CASSLVHGGSGGYTF. V gene TRBV7-2 combines with J gene TRBJ1-2; a weak D match, TRBD1 (5 bases). V dropped 1 base and J dropped 7 bases, with 16 bases sitting between them. The CDR3 totals 15 residues. Germline lookup yields CDR1 SGHTA and CDR2 FQGNSA.

The CDR3 DNA reads TGTGCCAGCAGTCCGGGGACAGGGCAGAAGACCCAGTACTTC. Amino acids: CASSPGTGQKTQYF. The chain couples TRBV27 to TRBJ2-5, with 9 bases matching TRBD1. Germline values: CDR1 MNHEY, CDR2 SMNVEV (reference sequence). Trimming at V came to 5 bases and at J to 6 bases, leaving 7 bases not matched to a gene. The CDR3 spans 14 residues.

The chain employs TRBV4-3 and TRBJ2-7; 10 positions agree with TRBD1. Trimming removed 4 bases from V and 3 bases from J; junction bases left unmatched: 3. This CDR3 region has 14 residues. Germline V gene data show CDR1 as LGHNA and CDR2 as YSLEER. This CDR3 is CASSPGTGVYEQYF. For the CDR3, the DNA is TGCGCCAGCAGCCCCGGGACAGGGGTCTACGAGCAGTACTTC.

CDR3 DNA sequence: TGTGCCAGTAGTCTACAGGGGAGGTCCTACGAGCAGTACTTC. It yields the protein CASSLQGRSYEQYF. V is TRBV19 and J is TRBJ2-5, with D possibly matching TRBD1 (7 bases). TRBJ2-7 explains the end of the DNA better; the J call may be wrong. Germline assignment: CDR1 LNHDA and CDR2 SQIVND (reference sequence). The CDR3 is 14 residues long.

The chain carries TRBV5-1 and TRBJ2-1, with 8 bases lining up with TRBD1. J gave up 7 bases and V 0 bases, and 0 bases lay outside the gene matches. CDR1 and CDR2 (germline): SGHRS, YFSETQ. The CDR3 spans 13 residues. In DNA form, the CDR3 reads TGCGCCAGCAGCTTGGGACAGGGGAATGAGCAGTTCTTC. Residues: CASSLGQGNEQFF.

V usage is TRBV10-1 and J usage is TRBJ2-5; 9 nucleotides line up with TRBD2. The germline gives CDR1 WNHNN, CDR2 SYGVQD (reference sequence). The V and J ends lost 7 bases and 5 bases, in that order; junction bases with no gene match: 14. The CDR3 has 16 residues. This CDR3 is CASTDPLSGRKETQYF. The CDR3, as DNA: TGCGCCAGCACCGACCCCCTTAGCGGGAGAAAGGAGACCCAGTACTTC.

The chain joins TRBV29-1 to TRBJ1-1; no clear D. Trimming left V 4 bases short and J 0 bases short, with 9 bases between. The germline gives CDR1 SQVTM, CDR2 ANQGSEA. This CDR3 spans 13 amino acids. CDR3 DNA sequence: TGCAGCGTTGGAGGCGATATGAACACTGAAGCTTTCTTT. It codes for CSVGGDMNTEAFF.

The CDR3, as DNA: TGTGCCAGCAGCTCAGGGGGCGGCGGCACTGAAGCTTTCTTT. Protein: CASSSGGGGTEAFF. The gene calls are TRBV11-3 and TRBJ1-1; 8 positions agree with TRBD1. Per the germline V gene, CDR1 is SGHNT and CDR2 is YENEEA. V shed 4 bases and J 4 bases; nucleotides not matched to a gene: 5. The CDR3 spans 14 residues.

The CDR3 coding sequence is TGTGCCAGCAAAGTCGGGAGTTCGAATGAGCAGTTCTTC. Encoded protein: CASKVGSSNEQFF. The chain joins TRBV11-3 to TRBJ2-1; maybe TRBD2 (6 bases). Germline V gives CDR1 SGHNT, CDR2 YENEEA. The V and J ends lost 7 bases and 7 bases respectively, with 14 bases between them. The CDR3 is 13 amino acids. Based on the CDR3 plus reference TRBV11-3 and TRBJ2-1, the full variable domain is EAGVVQSPRYKIIEKKQPVAFWCNPISGHNTLYWYLQNLGQGPELLIRYENEEAVDDSQLPKDRFSAERLKGVDSTLKIQPAELGDSAVYLCASKVGSSNEQFFGPGTRLTVL.

The rearrangement uses TRBV29-1 and TRBJ2-5; maybe TRBD2 (5 bases). V was pared by 4 bases and J by 2 bases, with 8 bases between. The CDR3 extends over 12 amino acids. Germline loops: CDR1 SQVTM, CDR2 ANQGSEA. CDR3 region: CSVGRGQETQYF. The CDR3 DNA reads TGCAGCGTTGGTAGAGGGCAAGAGACCCAGTACTTC.

This chain uses TRBV18 with TRBJ2-7, with D perhaps TRBD1 (6 bases). The V and J ends lost 3 bases and 3 bases respectively, with 9 bases between them. Germline lookup yields CDR1 KGHSH and CDR2 LQKENI. The CDR3 contains 13 residues. The CDR3 DNA is TGTGCCAGCTCACCGGGCAGGGGCTACGAGCAGTACTTC. Its protein is CASSPGRGYEQYF.

This chain links TRBV6-6 with TRBJ2-1; 7 bases map to TRBD2. CDR3 length: 12 amino acids. V shed 8 bases and J 5 bases; nucleotides not matched to a gene: 3. Germline CDR1 reads MNHNY; CDR2 reads SVGAGI (reference sequence). CDR3 amino acids: CASGGGNNEQFF. The CDR3 region has the DNA TGTGCCAGCGGGGGGGGAAACAATGAGCAGTTCTTC.

V usage is TRBV7-6 and J usage is TRBJ2-1; D possibly corresponds to TRBD1 (6 bases). Germline V gene data show CDR1 as SGHVS and CDR2 as FNYEAQ. Trimming pared 4 bases from V and 9 bases from J, leaving 16 bases between. CDR3 length: 14 amino acids. CDR3 region: CASSSDHRGGEQFF. The CDR3, as DNA: TGTGCCAGCAGCTCGGATCACCGAGGGGGTGAGCAGTTCTTC. The entire variable domain, with the rest obtained from reference TRBV7-6 and TRBJ2-1, is as follows: GAGVSQSPRYKVTKRGQDVALRCDPISGHVSLYWYRQALGQGPEFLTYFNYEAQQDKSGLPNDRFSAERPEGSISTLTIQRTEQRDSAMYRCASSSDHRGGEQFFGPGTRLTVL.

The chain links TRBV27 to TRBJ1-1, with TRBD1 identical over 7 bases. The CDR3 contains 13 residues. Germline values: CDR1 MNHEY, CDR2 SMNVEV (reference sequence). The J segment lost 4 bases and the V segment lost 4 bases, leaving 3 bases of the junction unmatched. The CDR3 region is CASSYDRVTEAFF. The CDR3 nucleotides read TGTGCCAGCAGTTATGACAGGGTCACTGAAGCTTTCTTT.

The chain couples TRBV2 to TRBJ2-5; D possibly corresponds to TRBD1 (5 bases). The CDR3 runs 17 residues. Between the trimmed V and J ends, which lost 7 bases and 4 bases, there was a span of 25 bases. Germline V gene data show CDR1 as SNHLY and CDR2 as FYNNEI. CDR3 in DNA: TGTGCCAGCATCCATAGCCCCAGGGCCCAAGGCCCAGAGACCCAGTACTTC. Its protein is CASIHSPRAQGPETQYF.

This clone was seen a few times. V gene TRBV29-1 combines with J gene TRBJ1-1, with 8 bases aligning to TRBD1. Losses at the gene ends were 4 bases for V and 7 bases for J; bases not matched to a gene: 8. CDR1 is SQVTM, CDR2 ANQGSEA, per germline. The CDR3 is made up of 13 amino acids. CDR3 protein: CSVVRQGYSEAFF. The CDR3 DNA sequence: TGCAGCGTTGTGCGACAGGGGTATAGTGAAGCTTTCTTT.

This clone was counted between two and nine times. This rearrangement joins TRBV5-8 to TRBJ1-5, with 8 bases that match TRBD1. The germline CDR1 and CDR2 sequences are SGHTS and YDEGEE. CDR3 length: 13 amino acids. The V segment lost 0 bases and the J segment 7 bases; nucleotides outside the gene matches: 0. CDR3 in amino acids: CASSLAGGQPQHF. In DNA form, the CDR3 reads TGTGCCAGCAGCTTGGCAGGGGGCCAGCCCCAGCATTTT. Together with reference TRBV5-8 and TRBJ1-5, the CDR3 gives the full variable domain: EAGVTQSPTHLIKTRGQQATLRCSPISGHTSVYWYQQALGLGLQFLLWYDEGEERNRGNFPPRFSGRQFPNYSSELNVNALELEDSALYLCASSLAGGQPQHFGDGTRLSIL.

The chain has TRBV18 and TRBJ2-7; TRBD2 agrees at 11 bases. CDR1 and CDR2 (germline): KGHSH, LQKENI. This CDR3 spans 17 amino acids. V was clipped by 4 bases and J by 1 base; unmatched bases: 9. Here the CDR3 reads CASSLGTSGAPSYEQYF. CDR3 coding DNA: TGTGCCAGCTCACTAGGGACTAGCGGAGCCCCTTCCTACGAGCAGTACTTC.

The V and J genes are TRBV4-1 and TRBJ2-7; no firm D call. V shed 4 bases and J shed 3 bases, with 13 bases lying between them. This CDR3 comprises 14 residues. CDR1 MGHRA and CDR2 YSYEKL come from the germline V gene. CDR3 coding DNA: TGCGCCAGCAGCCCTACTATAGATGGCTACGAGCAGTACTTC. This gives the protein CASSPTIDGYEQYF.

V gene TRBV20-1 combines with J gene TRBJ2-1; TRBD2 is a possible D gene (6 bases). Looked up from germline, CDR1 is DFQATT and CDR2 is SNEGSKA (reference sequence). There are 11 residues in the CDR3. The V end was cut by 1 base, the J end by 10 bases, with 8 bases between. The CDR3 here is CSARVAVEQFF. CDR3 bases: TGCAGTGCTAGAGTAGCGGTGGAGCAGTTCTTC.

The chain uses TRBV30 and TRBJ2-2, with TRBD1 as a possible D gene (6 bases). Germline CDR1 GTSNPN, CDR2 SVGIG (reference sequence). V dropped 4 bases and J dropped 6 bases, with 15 bases sitting between them. This CDR3 has 14 amino acids. The CDR3 here is CAWNQGSGAGELFF. In DNA form, the CDR3 reads TGTGCCTGGAATCAGGGGTCTGGCGCCGGGGAGCTGTTTTTT. The variable domain in full, with the rest retrieved from reference TRBV30 and TRBJ2-2, is SQTIHQWPATLVQPVGSPLSLECTVEGTSNPNLYWYRQAAGRGLQLLFYSVGIGQISSEVPQNLSASRPQDRQFILSSKKLLLSDSGFYLCAWNQGSGAGELFFGEGSRLTVL.

The gene calls are TRBV18 and TRBJ2-1; a possible D gene is TRBD2 (6 bases). V lost 3 bases to trimming and J lost 7 bases, with 16 bases between them. Germline-derived CDR1 and CDR2 are KGHSH and LQKENI. The CDR3 is 15 amino acids. The CDR3 bases are TGTGCCAGCTCACCCGATTTCGGCGGGAATAATGAGCAGTTCTTC. Translation: CASSPDFGGNNEQFF.

The genes are TRBV4-3 and TRBJ2-7; 9 bases fit TRBD2. The CDR3 extends over 16 amino acids. With V trimmed by 0 bases and J by 5 bases, 8 bases remained unmatched. The germline V gene encodes CDR1 LGHNA and CDR2 YSLEER. The CDR3 loop reads CASSQDRAGGLNEQYF. The CDR3 DNA sequence: TGCGCCAGCAGCCAAGATAGAGCGGGAGGCCTCAACGAGCAGTACTTC.

The chain is built from TRBV28 and TRBJ2-7; perhaps TRBD1 as D (5 bases). This CDR3 is 15 amino acids long. Germline-derived CDR1 and CDR2 are MDHEN and SYDVKM. V lost 6 bases, J lost 3 bases, and 18 bases lay in between. The CDR3 region is CASSSASTEYYEQYF. CDR3 sequence (DNA): TGTGCCAGCAGCTCCGCCTCGACAGAGTACTACGAGCAGTACTTC.

This chain uses TRBV30 with TRBJ2-5; 14 positions agree with TRBD2. The DNA end is more similar to TRBJ2-7, so the J call may be wrong. This CDR3 is 15 amino acids long. The germline V gene encodes CDR1 GTSNPN and CDR2 SVGIG (reference sequence). This CDR3 reads CAWSRAGLAGGEQYF. In nucleotides, the CDR3 is TGTGCCTGGAGTAGGGCCGGACTAGCGGGGGGCGAGCAGTACTTC.

CDR3 sequence: CASSPDYPREVEDTQYF. In DNA form, the CDR3 reads TGTGCCAGCAGCCCCGATTATCCGCGGGAGGTCGAAGATACGCAGTATTTT. The chain uses TRBV7-2 and TRBJ2-3; 8 bases are a match to TRBD2. This CDR3 spans 17 amino acids. J gave up 5 bases and V 5 bases, and 15 bases lay outside the gene matches. The germline gives CDR1 SGHTA, CDR2 FQGNSA.

The V and J genes are TRBV28 and TRBJ2-7; TRBD1 aligns across 9 bases. V dropped 6 bases and J dropped 6; count of bases not matched to a gene: 3. This CDR3 spans 12 amino acids. CDR1 is MDHEN, CDR2 SYDVKM, per germline. CDR3 in DNA: TGTGCCAGCAGGGACAGGGGTAGCGAGCAGTACTTC. It encodes CASRDRGSEQYF.

The V call is TRBV7-2, the J call TRBJ1-2, with D possibly matching TRBD1 (6 bases). Germline lookup yields CDR1 SGHTA and CDR2 FQGNSA. The CDR3 is 17 residues long. Trimming stripped 3 bases from V and 3 bases from J, with 20 bases between. The CDR3 DNA is TGTGCCAGCAGCTTCGAGGGCAGGGGAGGGAAGGACTATGGCTACACCTTC. Protein sequence: CASSFEGRGGKDYGYTF.

J is TRBJ1-2 and V is TRBV7-6; the D is unclear. Per the germline V gene, CDR1 is SGHVS and CDR2 is FNYEAQ. CDR3 length: 13 amino acids. V was trimmed by 5 bases and J by 3 bases, leaving 10 bases between them. The CDR3 DNA follows: TGTGCCAGCAGCCAAGACGGAGACTATGGCTACACCTTC. Protein sequence: CASSQDGDYGYTF.

This chain joins TRBV5-1 and TRBJ2-5; 7 bases are a match to TRBD1. The CDR3 consists of 12 residues. Germline CDR1 reads SGHRS; CDR2 reads YFSETQ. J lost 4 bases, V lost 5 bases, and 2 bases had no gene match. CDR3 sequence (DNA): TGCGCCAGCAGATCAGGGGGAGAGACCCAGTACTTC. As protein: CASRSGGETQYF.